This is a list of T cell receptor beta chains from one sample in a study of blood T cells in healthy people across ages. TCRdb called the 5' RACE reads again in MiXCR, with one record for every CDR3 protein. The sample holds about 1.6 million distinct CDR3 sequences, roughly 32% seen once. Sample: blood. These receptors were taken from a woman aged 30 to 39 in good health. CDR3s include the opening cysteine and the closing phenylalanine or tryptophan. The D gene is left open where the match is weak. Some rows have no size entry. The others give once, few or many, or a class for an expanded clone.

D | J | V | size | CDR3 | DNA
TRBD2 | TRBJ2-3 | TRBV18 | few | CASSRSGTSGSGQDTQYF | TGTGCCAGCTCACGCTCCGGGACTAGCGGGTCAGGTCAGGATACGCAGTATTTT
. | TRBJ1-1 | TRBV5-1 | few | CASSSGHNSNTEAFF | TGCGCCAGCAGCTCGGGCCATAACTCGAACACTGAAGCTTTCTTT
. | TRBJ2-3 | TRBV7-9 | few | CASSLPHGASRAVDTQYF | TGTGCCAGCAGTCTCCCACACGGGGCTAGCCGGGCAGTAGATACGCAGTATTTT
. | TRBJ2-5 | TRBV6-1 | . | CAGSDRSYQETQYF | TGTGCCGGCAGTGACCGGAGCTACCAAGAGACCCAGTACTTC
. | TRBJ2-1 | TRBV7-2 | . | CASSLVESVSRDEQFF | TGTGCCAGCAGCTTGGTCGAGAGCGTGAGTCGGGATGAGCAGTTCTTC
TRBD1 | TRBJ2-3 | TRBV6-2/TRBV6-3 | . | CASSHRDRGLDTQYF | TGTGCCAGCAGTCACCGGGACAGGGGGCTAGATACGCAGTATTTT
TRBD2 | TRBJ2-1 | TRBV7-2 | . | CASSSHSGGAIEQFF | TGTGCCAGCAGCTCCCATAGCGGGGGGGCAATTGAGCAGTTCTTC
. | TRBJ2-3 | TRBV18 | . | CASSEPTLRTDTQYF | TGTGCCAGCTCAGAACCTACCTTACGCACAGATACGCAGTATTTT
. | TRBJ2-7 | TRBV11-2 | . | CASSLEPVGRAYEQYF | TGTGCCAGCAGCTTAGAACCCGTCGGACGAGCCTACGAGCAGTACTTC
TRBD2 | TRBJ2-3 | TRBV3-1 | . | CASSQGTSGIVTQYF | TGTGCCAGCAGCCAGGGGACTAGCGGGATAGTTACGCAGTATTTT
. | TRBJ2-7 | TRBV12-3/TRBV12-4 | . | CASSIRLGQGRNEQYF | TGTGCCAGCAGCATCCGGCTCGGACAAGGCCGCAACGAGCAGTACTTC
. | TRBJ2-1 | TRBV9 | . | CASSVGGTDNEQFF | TGTGCCAGCAGCGTAGGCGGAACCGACAATGAGCAGTTCTTC
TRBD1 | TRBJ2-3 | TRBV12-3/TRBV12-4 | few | CASSPTGDGTDTQYF | TGTGCCAGCAGCCCGACAGGGGACGGCACAGATACGCAGTATTTT
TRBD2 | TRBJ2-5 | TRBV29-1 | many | CSAKPPGRGYQETQYF | TGCAGCGCTAAACCCCCAGGGCGGGGGTACCAAGAGACCCAGTACTTC
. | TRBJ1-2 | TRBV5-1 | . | CASSLGGAYGHTF | TGCGCCAGCAGCTTGGGCGGCGCGTATGGCCACACCTTC
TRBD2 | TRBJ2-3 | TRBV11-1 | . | CASSPGRSGVTDTQYF | TGTGCCAGCAGCCCAGGAAGAAGCGGGGTGACAGATACGCAGTATTTT
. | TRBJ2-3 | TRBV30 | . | CAWGPRGPQYF | TGTGCCTGGGGCCCCAGAGGTCCGCAGTATTTT
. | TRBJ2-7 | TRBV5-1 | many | CASSLGTDATYEQYF | TGCGCCAGCAGCTTGGGGACTGATGCAACCTACGAGCAGTACTTC
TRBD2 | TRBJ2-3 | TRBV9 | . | CASSVGGRATDTRYF | TGTGCCAGCAGCGTAGGCGGGAGGGCAACAGATACGCGGTATTTT
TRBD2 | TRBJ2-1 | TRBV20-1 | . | CSARAGTSAYNEQFF | TGCAGTGCTAGGGCTGGGACTAGCGCCTACAATGAGCAGTTCTTC
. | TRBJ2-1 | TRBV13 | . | CASSTSSVPGSNEQFF | TGTGCCAGCAGCACCAGTAGCGTCCCAGGGTCCAATGAGCAGTTCTTC
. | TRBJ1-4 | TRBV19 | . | CASSMDRTFTEKLFF | TGTGCCAGTAGTATGGACCGAACCTTCACTGAAAAACTGTTTTTT
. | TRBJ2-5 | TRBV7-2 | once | CASNFSDGRETQYF | TGTGCCAGCAACTTTTCGGACGGAAGGGAGACCCAGTACTTC
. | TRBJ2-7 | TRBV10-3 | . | CAISPRADWEPYEQYF | TGTGCCATCAGTCCCCGGGCCGACTGGGAGCCTTACGAGCAGTACTTC
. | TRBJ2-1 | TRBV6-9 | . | CASSEAPSLVKAYNEQFF | TGTGCCAGCAGTGAGGCCCCAAGTCTGGTCAAGGCCTACAATGAGCAGTTCTTC
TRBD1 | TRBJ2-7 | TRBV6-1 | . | CASSEYRGNYEQYF | TGTGCCAGCAGTGAATACAGGGGGAACTACGAGCAGTACTTC
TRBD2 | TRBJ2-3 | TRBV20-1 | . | CSASPSGDSYRDTQYF | TGCAGTGCTAGTCCTAGCGGGGATTCCTATAGGGATACGCAGTATTTT
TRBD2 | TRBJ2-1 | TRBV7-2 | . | CVSSFTSGHNEQFF | TGTGTCAGCAGCTTCACTAGCGGACACAATGAGCAGTTCTTC
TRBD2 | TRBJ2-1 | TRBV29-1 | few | CSVNPGTSGYNEQFF | TGCAGCGTTAACCCCGGGACTAGCGGATACAATGAGCAGTTCTTC
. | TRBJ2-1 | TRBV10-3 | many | CAISEPPAREQFF | TGTGCCATCAGTGAACCCCCGGCGCGTGAGCAGTTCTTC
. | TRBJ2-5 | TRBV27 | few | CASSQTGAGTKTQYF | TGTGCCAGCAGTCAGACGGGAGCGGGCACGAAGACCCAGTACTTC
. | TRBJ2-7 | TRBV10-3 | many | CAISESPTTLEQYF | TGTGCCATCAGTGAGTCGCCGACTACGTTAGAGCAGTACTTC